This T cell receptor beta chain was sequenced during a study of shared clonotypes between healthy human individuals. CD45RO-negative cells were positively selected for CCR7, leaving out terminally differentiated effector memory CD45RA+ cells. Per the original data handling: ImmunoSEQ yielded junction-only sequences lacking quality scores, so filtering differed. Measured with immunoSEQ multiplex PCR; TCRdb has only the in-frame clones, and not every one. The V and J calls and clone size come from that table; D and trimming were worked out from the DNA. This table has some 2 million clones, about 95% appearing once. Germline values: CDR1 GTSNPN, CDR2 SVGIG (reference sequence). The CDR3 covers 14 residues. V gave up 2 bases and J gave up 6 bases; unmatched junction bases: 6. In its sample, this clone was seen once.

The sequence came from a man aged 18-30 years in good health. This rearrangement joins TRBV30 to TRBJ2-7, with 11 bases lining up with TRBD1. Sequencing used naive CD8+ T cells sorted from blood. The CDR3 sequence is CAWSPGQGDSEQYF. CDR3 bases: TGTGCCTGGAGTCCGGGACAGGGGGATTCCGAGCAGTACTTC.